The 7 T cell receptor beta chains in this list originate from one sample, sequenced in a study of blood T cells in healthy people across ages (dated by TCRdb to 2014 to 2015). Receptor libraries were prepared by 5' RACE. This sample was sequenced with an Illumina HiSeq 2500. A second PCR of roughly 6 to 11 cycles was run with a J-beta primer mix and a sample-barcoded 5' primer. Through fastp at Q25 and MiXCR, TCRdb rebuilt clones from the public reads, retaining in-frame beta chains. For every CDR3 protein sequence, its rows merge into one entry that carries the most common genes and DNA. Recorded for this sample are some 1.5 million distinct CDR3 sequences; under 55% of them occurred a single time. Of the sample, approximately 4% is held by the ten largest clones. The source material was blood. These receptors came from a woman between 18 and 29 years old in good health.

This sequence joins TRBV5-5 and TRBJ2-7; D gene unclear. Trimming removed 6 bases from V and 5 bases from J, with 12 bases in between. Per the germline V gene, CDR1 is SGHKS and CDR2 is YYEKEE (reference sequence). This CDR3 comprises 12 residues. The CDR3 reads CASTVSGDEQYF. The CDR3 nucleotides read TGTGCCAGCACCGTGAGTGGGGACGAGCAGTACTTC.

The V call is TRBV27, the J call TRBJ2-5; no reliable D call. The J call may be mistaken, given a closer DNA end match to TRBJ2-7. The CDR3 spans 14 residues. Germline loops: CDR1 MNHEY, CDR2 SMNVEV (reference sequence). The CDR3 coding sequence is TGTGCCAGCAGTGTGAACTGGTTTGGAGACGAGCAGTACTTC. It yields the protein CASSVNWFGDEQYF.

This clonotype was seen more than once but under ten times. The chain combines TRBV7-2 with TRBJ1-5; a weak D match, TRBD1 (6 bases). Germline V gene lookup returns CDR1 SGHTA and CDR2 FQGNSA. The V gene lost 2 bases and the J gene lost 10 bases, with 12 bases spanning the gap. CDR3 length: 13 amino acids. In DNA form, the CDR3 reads TGTGCCAGCAGCTTAAGGAGGGGGTCTCCCCAGCATTTT. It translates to CASSLRRGSPQHF.

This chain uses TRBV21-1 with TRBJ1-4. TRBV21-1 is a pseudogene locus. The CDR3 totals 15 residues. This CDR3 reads CASSKVGRPNEKLFF. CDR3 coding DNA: TGTGCCAGCAGCAAAGTTGGCAGACCGAATGAAAAACTGTTTTTT.

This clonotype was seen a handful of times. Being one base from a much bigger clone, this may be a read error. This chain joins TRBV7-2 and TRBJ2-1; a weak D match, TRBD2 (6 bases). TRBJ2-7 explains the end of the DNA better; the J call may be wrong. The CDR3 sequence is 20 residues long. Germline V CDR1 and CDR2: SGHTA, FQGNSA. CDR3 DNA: TGTGCCAGCAGCTTAGGGGGGACCGCACCTCTGGGGAGGTCCTACAATGAGCAGTACTTC. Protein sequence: CASSLGGTAPLGRSYNEQYF.

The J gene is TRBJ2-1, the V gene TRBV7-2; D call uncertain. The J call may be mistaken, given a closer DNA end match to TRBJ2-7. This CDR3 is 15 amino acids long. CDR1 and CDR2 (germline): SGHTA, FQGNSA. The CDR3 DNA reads TGTGCCAGCACCCGAGCGATGAGCTCCTACAATGAGCAGTACTTC. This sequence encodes CASTRAMSSYNEQYF.

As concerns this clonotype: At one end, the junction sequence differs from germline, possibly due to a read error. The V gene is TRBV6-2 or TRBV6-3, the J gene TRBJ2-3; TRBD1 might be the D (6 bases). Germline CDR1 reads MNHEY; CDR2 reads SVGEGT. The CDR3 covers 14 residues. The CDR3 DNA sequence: TGTGTCAGCTGGCCGGGACACGGAACAGATACGCAGTATTTT. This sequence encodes CVSWPGHGTDTQYF.